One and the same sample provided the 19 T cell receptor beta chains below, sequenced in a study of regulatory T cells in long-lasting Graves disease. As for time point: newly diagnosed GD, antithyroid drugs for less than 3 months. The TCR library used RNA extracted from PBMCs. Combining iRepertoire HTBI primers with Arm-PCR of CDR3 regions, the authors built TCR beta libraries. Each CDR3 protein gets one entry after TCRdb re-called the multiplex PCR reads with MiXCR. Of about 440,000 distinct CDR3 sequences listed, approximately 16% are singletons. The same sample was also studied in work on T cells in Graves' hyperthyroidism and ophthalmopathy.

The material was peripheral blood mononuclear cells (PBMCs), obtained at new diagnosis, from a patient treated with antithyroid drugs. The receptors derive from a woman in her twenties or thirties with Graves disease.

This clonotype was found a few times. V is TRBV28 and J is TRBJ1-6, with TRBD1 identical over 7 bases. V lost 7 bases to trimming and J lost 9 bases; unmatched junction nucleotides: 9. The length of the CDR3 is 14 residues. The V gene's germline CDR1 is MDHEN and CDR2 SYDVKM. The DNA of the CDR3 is TGTGCCAGCAACCCAGGGGGGGCGACTTCACCCCTCCACTTT. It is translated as CASNPGGATSPLHF.

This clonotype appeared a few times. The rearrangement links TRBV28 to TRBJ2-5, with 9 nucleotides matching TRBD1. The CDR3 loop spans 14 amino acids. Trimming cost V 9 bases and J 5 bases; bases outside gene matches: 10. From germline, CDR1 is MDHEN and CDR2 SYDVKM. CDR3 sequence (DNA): TGTGCCAGTACCGACAGGGGGTTTTTTGAGACCCAGTACTTC. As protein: CASTDRGFFETQYF.

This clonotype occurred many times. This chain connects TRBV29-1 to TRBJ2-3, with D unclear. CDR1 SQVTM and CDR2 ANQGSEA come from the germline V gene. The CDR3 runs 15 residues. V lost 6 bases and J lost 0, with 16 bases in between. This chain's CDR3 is CSVAITYPSTDTQYF. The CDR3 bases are TGCAGCGTGGCCATTACCTATCCAAGCACAGATACGCAGTATTTT.

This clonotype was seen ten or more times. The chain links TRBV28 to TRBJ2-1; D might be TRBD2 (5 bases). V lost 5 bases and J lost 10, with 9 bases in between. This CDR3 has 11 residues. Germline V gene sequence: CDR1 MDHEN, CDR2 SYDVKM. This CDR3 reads CASSPQREQFF. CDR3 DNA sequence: TGTGCCAGCAGTCCGCAGCGGGAGCAGTTCTTC.

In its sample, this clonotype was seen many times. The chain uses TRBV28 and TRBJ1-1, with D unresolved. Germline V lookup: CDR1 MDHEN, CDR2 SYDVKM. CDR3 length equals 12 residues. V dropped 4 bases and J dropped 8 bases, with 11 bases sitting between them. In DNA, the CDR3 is TGTGCCAGCAGTTCCCACCCCGACGAAGCTTTCTTT. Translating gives CASSSHPDEAFF. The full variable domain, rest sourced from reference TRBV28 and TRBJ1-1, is DVKVTQSSRYLVKRTGEKVFLECVQDMDHENMFWYRQDPGLGLRLIYFSYDVKMKEKGDIPEGYSVSREKKERFSLILESASTNQTSMYLCASSSHPDEAFFGQGTRLTVV.

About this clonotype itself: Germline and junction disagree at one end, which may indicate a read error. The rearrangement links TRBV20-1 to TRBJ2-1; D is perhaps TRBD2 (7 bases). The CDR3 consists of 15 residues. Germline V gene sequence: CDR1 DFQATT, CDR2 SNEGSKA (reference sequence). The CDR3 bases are TGCAGTGCAAGAGATAAGGGGGGGGGTTACAATGAGCAGTTCTTC. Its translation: CSARDKGGGYNEQFF.

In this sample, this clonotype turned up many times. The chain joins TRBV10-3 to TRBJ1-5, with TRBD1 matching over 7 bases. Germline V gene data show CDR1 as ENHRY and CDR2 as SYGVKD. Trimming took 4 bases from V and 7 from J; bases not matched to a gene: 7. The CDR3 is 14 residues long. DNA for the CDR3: TGTGCCATCAGTGTGGCAGGGGGACAGCAGCCCCAGCATTTT. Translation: CAISVAGGQQPQHF.

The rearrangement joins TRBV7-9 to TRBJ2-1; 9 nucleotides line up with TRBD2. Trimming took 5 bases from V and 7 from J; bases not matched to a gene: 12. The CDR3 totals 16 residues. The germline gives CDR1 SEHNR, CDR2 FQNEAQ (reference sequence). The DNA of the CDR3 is TGTGCCAGCAGCCTATCGCAAATAGCGGGAGTGAATGAGCAGTTCTTC. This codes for CASSLSQIAGVNEQFF.

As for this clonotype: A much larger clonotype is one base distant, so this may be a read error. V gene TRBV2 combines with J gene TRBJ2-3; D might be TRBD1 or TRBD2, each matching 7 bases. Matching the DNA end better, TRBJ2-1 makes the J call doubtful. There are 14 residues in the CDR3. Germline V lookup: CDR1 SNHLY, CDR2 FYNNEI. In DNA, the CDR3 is TGTGCCAGCGGGGGGGCAGGGGGGACCTACGAGCAGTTCTTC. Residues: CASGGAGGTYEQFF.

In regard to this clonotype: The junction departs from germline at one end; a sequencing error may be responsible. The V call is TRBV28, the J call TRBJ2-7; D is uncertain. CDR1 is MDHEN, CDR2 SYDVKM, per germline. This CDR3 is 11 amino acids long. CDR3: CASCLLSEQYF. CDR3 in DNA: TGTGCCAGCTGTTTATTAAGCGAGCAGTACTTC.

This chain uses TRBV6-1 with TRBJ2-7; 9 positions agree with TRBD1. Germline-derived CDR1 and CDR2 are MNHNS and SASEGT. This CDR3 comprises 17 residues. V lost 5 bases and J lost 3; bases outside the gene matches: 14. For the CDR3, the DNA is TGTGCCAGCAGTACACATTCCGGGACAGGGAACTACTACGAGCAGTACTTC. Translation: CASSTHSGTGNYYEQYF.

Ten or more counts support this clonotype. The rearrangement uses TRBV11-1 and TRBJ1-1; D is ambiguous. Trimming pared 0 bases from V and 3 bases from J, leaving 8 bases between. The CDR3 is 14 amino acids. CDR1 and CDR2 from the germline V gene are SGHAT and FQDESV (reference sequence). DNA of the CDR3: TGTGCCAGCAGCTTAGCCAACCGGGACACTGAAGCTTTCTTT. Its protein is CASSLANRDTEAFF.

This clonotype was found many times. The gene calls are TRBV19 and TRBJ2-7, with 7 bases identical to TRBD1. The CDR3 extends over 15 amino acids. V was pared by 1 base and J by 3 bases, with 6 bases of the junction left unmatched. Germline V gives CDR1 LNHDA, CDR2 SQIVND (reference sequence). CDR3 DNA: TGTGCCAGTAGTATAGCTCCGGGACAGAACTACGAGCAGTACTTC. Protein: CASSIAPGQNYEQYF.

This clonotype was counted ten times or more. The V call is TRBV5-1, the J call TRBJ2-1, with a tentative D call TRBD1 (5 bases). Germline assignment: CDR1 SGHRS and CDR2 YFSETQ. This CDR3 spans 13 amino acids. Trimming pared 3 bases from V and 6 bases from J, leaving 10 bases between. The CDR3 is CASSSTTANEQFF. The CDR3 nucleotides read TGCGCCAGCAGCTCTACGACAGCCAATGAGCAGTTCTTC.

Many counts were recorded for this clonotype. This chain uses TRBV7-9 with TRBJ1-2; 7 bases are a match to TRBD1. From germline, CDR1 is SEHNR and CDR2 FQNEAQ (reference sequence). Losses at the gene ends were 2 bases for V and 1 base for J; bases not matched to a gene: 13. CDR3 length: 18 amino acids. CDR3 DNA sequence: TGTGCCAGCAGCTTACCCCCGCTCGACAGGGCTAATAACTATGGCTACACCTTC. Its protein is CASSLPPLDRANNYGYTF.

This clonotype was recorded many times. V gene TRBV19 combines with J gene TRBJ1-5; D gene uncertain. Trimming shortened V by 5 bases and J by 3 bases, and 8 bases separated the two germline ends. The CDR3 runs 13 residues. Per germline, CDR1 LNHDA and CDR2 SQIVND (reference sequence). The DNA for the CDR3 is TGTGCCAGTAGTTGGGAGATCAATCAGCCCCAGCATTTT. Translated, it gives CASSWEINQPQHF.

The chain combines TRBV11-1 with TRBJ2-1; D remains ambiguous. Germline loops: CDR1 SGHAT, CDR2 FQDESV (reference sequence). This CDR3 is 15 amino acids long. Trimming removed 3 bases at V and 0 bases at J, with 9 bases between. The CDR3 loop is CASSFGSSSYNEQFF. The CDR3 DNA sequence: TGTGCCAGCAGCTTCGGTAGTAGCTCCTACAATGAGCAGTTCTTC. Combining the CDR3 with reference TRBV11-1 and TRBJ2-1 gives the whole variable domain EAEVAQSPRYKITEKSQAVAFWCDPISGHATLYWYRQILGQGPELLVQFQDESVVDDSQLPKDRFSAERLKGVDSTLKIQPAELGDSAMYLCASSFGSSSYNEQFFGPGTRLTVL.

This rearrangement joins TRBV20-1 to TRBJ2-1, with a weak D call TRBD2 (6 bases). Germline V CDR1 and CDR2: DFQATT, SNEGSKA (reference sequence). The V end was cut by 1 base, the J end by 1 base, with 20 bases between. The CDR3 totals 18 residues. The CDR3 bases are TGCAGTGCTAGAGGGATTGGAGGGAGATTGAGGTCCTACAATGAGCAGTTCTTC. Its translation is CSARGIGGRLRSYNEQFF.

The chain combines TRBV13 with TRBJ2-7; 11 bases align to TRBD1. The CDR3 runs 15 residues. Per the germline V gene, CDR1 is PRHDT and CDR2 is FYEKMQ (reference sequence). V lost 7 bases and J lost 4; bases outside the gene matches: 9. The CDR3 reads CASTVLRDRGYEQYF. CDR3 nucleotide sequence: TGTGCCAGCACGGTCCTCCGGGACAGGGGGTACGAGCAGTACTTC.